This record looks at one T cell receptor (beta chain) sequence and its context. Its antigen is as yet unknown. Ipilimumab, 1 mg/kg, started 14 to 28 days after autologous transplant. Dosing: nivolumab 3 mg/kg IV, weeks 1, 4, 7, 10, then every two weeks to week 26. The data were obtained in a study of ipilimumab plus nivolumab after autologous stem cell transplantation. On the study more broadly: Myeloma cases were transplant-naive high-risk or relapsed within 3 years post first autologous transplant. Overall study results and limits: Authors suggest TCR repertoire, Treg phenotype and gut microbiota support further study.

Generated by immunoSEQ multiplex PCR, the TCRdb table keeps only in-frame clones and is missing some. Among 43,000 or so clones listed, about 88% were seen once. Germline V gene lookup returns CDR1 SGHTA and CDR2 FQGNSA. V gave up 0 bases and J gave up 4 bases, with 7 bases separating them. The CDR3 length is 13 residues. The sequence was obtained from a male donor with multiple myeloma. The rearrangement joins TRBV7-2 to TRBJ2-7; TRBD2 is a possible D gene (5 bases). This material consisted of PBMCs, taken in a trial of ipilimumab plus nivolumab as post-transplant consolidation. The CDR3: CASSLAGEYEQYF. The CDR3 DNA sequence: TGTGCCAGCAGCTTAGCGGGAGAGTACGAGCAGTACTTC.